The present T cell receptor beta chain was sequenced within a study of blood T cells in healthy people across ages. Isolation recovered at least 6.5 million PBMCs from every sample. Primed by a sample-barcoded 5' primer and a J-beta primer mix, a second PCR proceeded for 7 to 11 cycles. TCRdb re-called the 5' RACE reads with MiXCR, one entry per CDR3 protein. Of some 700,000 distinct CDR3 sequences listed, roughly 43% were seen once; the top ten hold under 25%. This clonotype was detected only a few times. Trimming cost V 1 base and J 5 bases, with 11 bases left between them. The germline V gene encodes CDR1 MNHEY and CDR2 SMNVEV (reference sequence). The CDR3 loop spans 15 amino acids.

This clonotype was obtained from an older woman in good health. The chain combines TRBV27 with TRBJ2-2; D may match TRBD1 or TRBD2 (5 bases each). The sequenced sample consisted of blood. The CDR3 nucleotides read TGTGCCAGCAGTTTATTACTAGGGGTTACCGGGGAGCTGTTTTTT. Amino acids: CASSLLLGVTGELFF.